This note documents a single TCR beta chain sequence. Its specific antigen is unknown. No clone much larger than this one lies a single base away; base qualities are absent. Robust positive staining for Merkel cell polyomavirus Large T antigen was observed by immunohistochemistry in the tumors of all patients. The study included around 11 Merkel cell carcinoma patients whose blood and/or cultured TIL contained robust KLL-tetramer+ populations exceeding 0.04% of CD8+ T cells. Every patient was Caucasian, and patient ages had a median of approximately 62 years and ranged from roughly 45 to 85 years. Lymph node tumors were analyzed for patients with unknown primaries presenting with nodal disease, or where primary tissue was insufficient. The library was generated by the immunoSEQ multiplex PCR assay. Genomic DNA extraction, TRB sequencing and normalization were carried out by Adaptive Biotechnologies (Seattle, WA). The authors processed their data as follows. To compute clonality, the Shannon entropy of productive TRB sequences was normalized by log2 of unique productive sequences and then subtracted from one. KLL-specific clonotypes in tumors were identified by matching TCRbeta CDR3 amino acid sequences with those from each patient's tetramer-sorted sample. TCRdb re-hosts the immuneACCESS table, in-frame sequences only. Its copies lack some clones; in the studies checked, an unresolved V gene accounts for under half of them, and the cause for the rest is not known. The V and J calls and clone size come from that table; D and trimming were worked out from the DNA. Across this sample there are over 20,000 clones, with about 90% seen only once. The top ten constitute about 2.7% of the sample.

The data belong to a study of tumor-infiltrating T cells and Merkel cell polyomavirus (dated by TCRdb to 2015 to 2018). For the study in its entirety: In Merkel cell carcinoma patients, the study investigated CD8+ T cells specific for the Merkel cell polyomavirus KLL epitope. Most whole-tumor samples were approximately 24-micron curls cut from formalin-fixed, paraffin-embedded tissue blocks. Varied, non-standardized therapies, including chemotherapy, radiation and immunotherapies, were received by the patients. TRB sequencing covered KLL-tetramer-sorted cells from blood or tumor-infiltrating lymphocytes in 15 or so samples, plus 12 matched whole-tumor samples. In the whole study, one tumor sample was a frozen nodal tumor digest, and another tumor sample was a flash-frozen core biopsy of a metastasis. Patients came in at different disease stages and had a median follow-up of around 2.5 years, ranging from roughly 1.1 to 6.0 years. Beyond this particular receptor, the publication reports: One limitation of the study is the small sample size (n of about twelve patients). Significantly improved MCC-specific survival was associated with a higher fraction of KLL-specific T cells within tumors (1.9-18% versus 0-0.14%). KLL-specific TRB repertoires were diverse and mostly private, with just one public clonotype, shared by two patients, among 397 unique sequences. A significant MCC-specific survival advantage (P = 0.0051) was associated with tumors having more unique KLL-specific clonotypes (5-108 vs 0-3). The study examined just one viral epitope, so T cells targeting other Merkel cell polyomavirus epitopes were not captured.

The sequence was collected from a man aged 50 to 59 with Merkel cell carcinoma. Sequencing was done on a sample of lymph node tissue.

The nucleotide sequence reads as follows: TGCGCCAGCAGCTTGGATGTATCCTACGAGCAGTACTTC. Its translation reads: CASSLDVSYEQYF. The chain links TRBV5-1 with TRBJ2-7; a confident D gene designation cannot be given. The germline V gene encodes CDR1 SGHRS and CDR2 YFSETQ. There are 13 amino acids in the CDR3, from cysteine to phenylalanine inclusive. The retained sequence is limited to the CDR3, 39 bases, with the frame set at the first base. A distance of 5 bases separates the germline ends of V and J, which lose 0 bases and 1 base respectively. The CDR3, completed at both ends by the reference TRBV5-1 and TRBJ2-7 genes, gives the full variable domain KAGVTQTPRYLIKTRGQQVTLSCSPISGHRSVSWYQQTPGQGLQFLFEYFSETQRNKGNFPGRFSGRQFSNSRSEMNVSTLELGDSALYLCASSLDVSYEQYFGPGTRLTVT.